Listed below are T cell receptor beta chains from one sample, sequenced in a study of T cells expressing NK-cell markers. TCRdb reprocessed the 5' RACE reads, keeping one entry per CDR3 protein, no DNA. The sample data list roughly 120,000 distinct CDR3 sequences. Sequenced material: blood T cells: a sorted CD56 or NKG2C T cell subset, CD4+ or CD8+ T cells, or bulk PBMC T cells (not recorded which). The receptors were sampled from a woman between 18 and 75 years old in good health. Each CDR3 is given with its conserved first and last residue.

CASSHGTAYNEQFF,TRBV12-3/TRBV12-4,TRBJ2-1
CASSDGGEKLFF,TRBV7-9,TRBJ1-4
CASHTGGGEQYF,TRBV7-6,TRBJ2-7
CASSLFETGTYNEQFF,TRBV5-1,TRBJ2-1
CAWSVGGGNQPQHF,TRBV30,TRBJ1-5
CASSQVGGRENIQYF,TRBV4-3,TRBJ2-4
CASSGLGQPSNYGYTF,TRBV21-1,TRBJ1-2
CASSVQGAANEQYF,TRBV9,TRBJ2-7
CASSPGTPSSTDTQYF,TRBV4-3,TRBJ2-3
CASSLGGLVLADTQYF,TRBV7-2,TRBJ2-3
CATHRASSYNEQFF,TRBV24-1,TRBJ2-1
CASSFAITGVDPYEQYF,TRBV5-1,TRBJ2-7
CATSDRQYNQPQHF,TRBV15,TRBJ1-5
CASSYPGGPSTDTQYF,TRBV7-2,TRBJ2-3
CASSWARRSTDTQYF,TRBV7-2,TRBJ2-3
CASSPGLVIGEQFF,TRBV27,TRBJ2-1
CASSLQVDNTGELFF,TRBV28,TRBJ2-2
CASSQIGGHGEQFF,TRBV7-8,TRBJ2-1
CSARGGGEQRDEAFF,TRBV20-1,TRBJ1-1
CASSAGTANTEAFF,TRBV9,TRBJ1-1
CASSTPYGTPGQPQHF,TRBV7-2,TRBJ1-5
CASSLPRQAAGAFF,TRBV11-1,TRBJ1-1